Following are 16 T cell receptor beta chains from one sample sequenced in a study of T cell repertoires in cytomegalovirus infection. In TCRdb, the reads were re-called with MiXCR into one record per CDR3 protein. The sample has approximately 240,000 distinct CDR3 sequences, 9% to 15% seen once. The sequenced sample was PBMCs. The receptor set was obtained from a human donor in good health (CMV status not recorded). Some clones in this sample may be carry-over from other donors' samples.

This clonotype was seen only a few times. V usage is TRBV19 and J usage is TRBJ2-1; tentatively, D is TRBD1 or TRBD2 (5 bases each). V was shortened by 5 bases and J by 8 bases, with 10 bases between the two germline ends. Per the germline V gene, CDR1 is LNHDA and CDR2 is SQIVND (reference sequence). The CDR3 is 12 amino acids. The CDR3 spells CASSLEGHEQFF. DNA for the CDR3: TGTGCCAGTAGTCTCGAGGGGCATGAGCAGTTCTTC.

This clonotype has a count of ten or more. The chain uses TRBV29-1 and TRBJ2-7, with 8 nucleotides matching TRBD2. Trimming took 1 base from V and 6 from J; bases not matched to a gene: 8. Looked up from germline, CDR1 is SQVTM and CDR2 is ANQGSEA. The CDR3 is made up of 14 amino acids. The CDR3 is CSVEGSQGTSEQYF. CDR3 sequence (DNA): TGCAGCGTTGAAGGGTCCCAAGGGACTAGCGAGCAGTACTTC.

In this sample, this clonotype turned up a few times. V and J are TRBV29-1 and TRBJ1-5, with no clear D. Germline CDR1 is SQVTM and CDR2 is ANQGSEA. This CDR3 has 14 amino acids. V gave up 6 bases and J gave up 0 bases, with 12 bases separating them. The chain's CDR3 is CSVVSGNSNQPQHF. The CDR3 DNA follows: TGCAGCGTCGTTTCGGGCAATAGCAATCAGCCCCAGCATTTT.

This clonotype was seen at least ten times. The CDR3 sequence is CASSSFGTSGSMADTQYF. The CDR3 nucleotides read TGTGCCAGCAGCTCCTTCGGGACTAGCGGGAGTATGGCAGATACGCAGTATTTT. The chain couples TRBV7-3 to TRBJ2-3; 14 bases align to TRBD2. The CDR3 is made up of 18 amino acids. V shed 4 bases, J shed 4 bases, and the junction held 10 bases outside the gene matches. CDR1 and CDR2 (germline): SGHTA, FQGTGA.

V gene TRBV5-1 combines with J gene TRBJ1-1; no definite D call. CDR1 is SGHRS and CDR2 is YFSETQ in the germline V gene. Trimming shortened V by 1 base and J by 1 base, and 8 bases separated the two germline ends. The CDR3 extends over 14 amino acids. CDR3 loop: CASSLWEANTEAFF. DNA for the CDR3: TGCGCCAGCAGCTTGTGGGAGGCGAACACTGAAGCTTTCTTT.

At least ten counts were recorded for this clonotype. The CDR3, as DNA: TGTGCCAGTAGTCGGCGGGCGAACACCGGGGAGCTGTTTTTT. Its protein is CASSRRANTGELFF. V and J are TRBV19 and TRBJ2-2, with a weak D call TRBD2 (5 bases). There are 14 residues in the CDR3. Germline V gene lookup returns CDR1 LNHDA and CDR2 SQIVND (reference sequence). V shed 5 bases and J shed 0 bases, with 7 bases lying between them.

This clonotype has ten or more counts. The genes are TRBV4-2 and TRBJ1-1; D gene unclear. The CDR3 contains 16 residues. Germline V gene lookup returns CDR1 LGHNA and CDR2 YNFKEQ. The V and J ends lost 0 bases and 1 base respectively, with 12 bases between them. DNA for the CDR3: TGTGCCAGCAGCCAAGATCCAGGAGTTCGGAACACTGAAGCTTTCTTT. This translates into CASSQDPGVRNTEAFF.

This clonotype came up a few times. The chain recombines TRBV20-1 with TRBJ2-5; D may be TRBD2 (7 bases). The CDR3 has 12 residues. The germline V and J ends were trimmed by 5 bases and 4 bases, with 11 bases remaining between them. CDR1 DFQATT and CDR2 SNEGSKA come from the germline V gene (reference sequence). This CDR3 reads CSAPRGGETQYF. The DNA for the CDR3 is TGCAGTGCTCCGAGGGGGGGAGAGACCCAGTACTTC.

This chain links TRBV29-1 with TRBJ2-3; 11 bases fit TRBD2. CDR3 size: 16 residues. J gave up 6 bases and V 6 bases, and 14 bases lay outside the gene matches. CDR1 and CDR2 from the germline V gene are SQVTM and ANQGSEA. The CDR3 spells CSVSLTSGSPGDTQYF. The CDR3 nucleotides read TGCAGCGTGTCCCTAACTAGCGGGAGTCCTGGGGATACGCAGTATTTT.

This clonotype was detected many times. The genes are TRBV19 and TRBJ2-2, with TRBD2 identical over 11 bases. Germline trimming cut 8 bases from V and 4 bases from J; bases unmatched to any gene: 12. Germline assignment: CDR1 LNHDA and CDR2 SQIVND (reference sequence). The CDR3 is made up of 17 amino acids. CDR3 sequence reads: CASCAIGTSGSTGELFF. CDR3 sequence (DNA): TGTGCCAGTTGCGCCATCGGGACTAGCGGTTCCACCGGGGAGCTGTTTTTT. The full variable domain, rest sourced from reference TRBV19 and TRBJ2-2, is DGGITQSPKYLFRKEGQNVTLSCEQNLNHDAMYWYRQDPGQGLRLIYYSQIVNDFQKGDIAEGYSVSREKKESFPLTVTSAQKNPTAFYLCASCAIGTSGSTGELFFGEGSRLTVL.

This clonotype has a count of ten or more. This chain uses TRBV7-2 with TRBJ2-5; TRBD2 matches at 12 bases. CDR1 and CDR2 (germline): SGHTA, FQGNSA. The junction had 8 bases not matched to a gene; V was cut back by 1 base and J by 5 bases. The CDR3 loop spans 17 amino acids. CDR3 in amino acids: CASSLGSASGGAETQYF. CDR3 bases: TGTGCCAGCAGCTTAGGTTCGGCTAGCGGGGGGGCGGAGACCCAGTACTTC.

There are many counts of this clonotype. V usage is TRBV4-3 and J usage is TRBJ2-1; 10 bases are a match to TRBD2. The CDR3 is made up of 16 amino acids. The V gene's germline CDR1 is LGHNA and CDR2 YSLEER. The V and J ends lost 0 bases and 4 bases, in that order; junction bases with no gene match: 3. CDR3 DNA sequence: TGCGCCAGCAGCCAAGATTTAGCGGGGGGTTACAATGAGCAGTTCTTC. This gives the protein CASSQDLAGGYNEQFF.

This clonotype was seen ten or more times. The J gene is TRBJ2-1, the V gene TRBV7-2, with unresolved D. The CDR3 extends over 14 amino acids. The germline gives CDR1 SGHTA, CDR2 FQGNSA. The ends were cut back, 5 bases at V and 7 bases at J, with 15 bases in the middle. Here the CDR3 DNA reads TGTGCCAGCAGCCTCTTCACGGCCAGAAATGAGCAGTTCTTC. The encoded protein is CASSLFTARNEQFF.

This clonotype was seen repeatedly, ten times or more. The chain's CDR3 is CASSPSRDWETQYF. The CDR3 region has the DNA TGTGCCAGCAGCCCCTCCCGTGATTGGGAGACCCAGTACTTC. J is TRBJ2-5 and V is TRBV7-3; D not resolved. V was clipped by 5 bases and J by 5 bases, with 15 bases between them. The CDR3 contains 14 residues. The germline V gene has CDR1 SGHTA and CDR2 FQGTGA.

The table lists this clonotype with many counts. V and J are TRBV7-7 and TRBJ2-5; 10 nucleotides line up with TRBD1. The V gene's germline CDR1 is SSHAT and CDR2 FNYEAQ (reference sequence). Germline trimming cut 5 bases from V and 3 bases from J; bases unmatched to any gene: 3. The CDR3 is 14 residues long. The CDR3 DNA reads as TGTGCCAGCAGCCCCGGGACAGGGGAAGAGACCCAGTACTTC. Amino acid sequence: CASSPGTGEETQYF.

The chain is built from TRBV10-3 and TRBJ2-1, with TRBD2 matching 7 bases. CDR3 length: 16 amino acids. Per germline, CDR1 ENHRY and CDR2 SYGVKD. Trimming took 3 bases from V and 8 from J; bases not matched to a gene: 13. Written as DNA, the CDR3 is TGTGCCATCAGTGATAGGCTAGCGGAAGGGGTTGATGAGCAGTTCTTC. Translation gives CAISDRLAEGVDEQFF.